Listed here are 9 T cell receptor beta chains from one sample, sequenced in a study of blood T cell repertoires in COVID-19. Assay used: immunoSEQ multiplex PCR; TCRdb lists only in-frame clones, some missing. Of approximately 150,000 clones listed, approximately 87% are singletons. The source material was peripheral blood. The receptor set was obtained from a man older than 75 with acute or convalescent COVID-19.

The gene calls are TRBV11-2 and TRBJ2-7, with 7 bases lining up with TRBD1. Germline CDR1 is SGHAT and CDR2 is FQNNGV. The CDR3 length is 14 residues. The trim removed 5 bases at V and 7 bases at J, leaving 11 bases unmatched. Here the CDR3 reads CASSGLNRGYEQYF. In nucleotides, the CDR3 is TGTGCCAGCAGCGGACTTAACAGGGGATATGAGCAGTACTTC.

The chain carries TRBV2 and TRBJ1-1; a weak D match, TRBD1 (6 bases). V lost 1 base, J lost 1 base, and 13 bases lay in between. This CDR3 region has 16 residues. Germline CDR1 is SNHLY and CDR2 is FYNNEI. The CDR3 reads CASSEVQGRGNTEAFF. For the CDR3, the DNA is TGTGCCAGCAGTGAAGTGCAGGGGCGCGGGAACACTGAAGCTTTCTTT.

V usage is TRBV6-5 and J usage is TRBJ2-1; 14 bases align to TRBD2. CDR1 and CDR2 from the germline V gene are MNHEY and SVGAGI. This CDR3 is built from 15 residues. V lost 4 bases and J lost 7; bases outside the gene matches: 3. Written as DNA, the CDR3 is TGTGCCAGCAGTTCCGGGACTAGCGGGGGAAATGAGCAGTTCTTC. Residues: CASSSGTSGGNEQFF.

The chain joins TRBV20-1 to TRBJ1-2; 7 bases are shared with TRBD1. Germline trimming cut 3 bases from V and 5 bases from J; bases unmatched to any gene: 9. The CDR3 loop spans 14 amino acids. Germline CDR1 is DFQATT and CDR2 is SNEGSKA (reference sequence). CDR3 sequence: CSASGQGVGYGYTF. CDR3 in DNA: TGCAGTGCTAGTGGGCAGGGGGTCGGGTATGGCTACACCTTC.

The CDR3 DNA is TGCGCCAGCAGCTTGGCAGGGGTCTACGAGCAGTACTTC. As protein: CASSLAGVYEQYF. The J gene is TRBJ2-7, the V gene TRBV5-1, with D tentatively TRBD1 (6 bases). CDR1 SGHRS and CDR2 YFSETQ come from the germline V gene. CDR3 length: 13 residues. The V and J ends lost 0 bases and 3 bases respectively, with 7 bases between them.

V is TRBV11-3 and J is TRBJ1-5; D gene ambiguous. The CDR3 extends over 16 amino acids. Germline values: CDR1 SGHNT, CDR2 YENEEA. V was cut by 1 base and J by 0 bases, with 10 bases left in between. DNA of the CDR3: TGTGCCAGCAGCTTAGGGCCCCAGGATAGCAATCAGCCCCAGCATTTT. As protein: CASSLGPQDSNQPQHF.

Only one count was recorded for this clone. The rearrangement uses TRBV5-1 and TRBJ2-7; 8 nucleotides align to TRBD2. CDR3 length equals 13 residues. The V segment lost 0 bases and the J segment 6 bases; nucleotides outside the gene matches: 2. Germline assignment: CDR1 SGHRS and CDR2 YFSETQ. The CDR3 region has the DNA TGCGCCAGCAGCTTGGGTGGGACTAGCGAGCAGTACTTC. It is translated as CASSLGGTSEQYF.

V and J are TRBV19 and TRBJ1-1; 7 bases line up with TRBD1. Germline loops: CDR1 LNHDA, CDR2 SQIVND (reference sequence). CDR3 size: 12 residues. V lost 2 bases, J lost 6 bases, and 0 bases stayed unmatched. CDR3 DNA sequence: TGTGCCAGTAGTATACAGGGGGCTGAAGCTTTCTTT. It specifies CASSIQGAEAFF.

This chain uses TRBV19 with TRBJ1-1; D not certain. Deletions cut 3 bases from V and 4 bases from J, with 9 bases between. Germline loops: CDR1 LNHDA, CDR2 SQIVND (reference sequence). The CDR3 is made up of 13 amino acids. The CDR3 sequence is CASSIEAGTEAFF. The CDR3 DNA sequence: TGTGCCAGTAGTATTGAGGCGGGCACTGAAGCTTTCTTT.